These T cell receptor beta chains were read from a single sample in a study of blood T cell repertoires in COVID-19. TCRdb's copy holds only in-frame clones and misses some; the assay was immunoSEQ multiplex PCR. The sample holds approximately 97,000 clones, about 86% seen once. Sequencing was performed on peripheral blood. The receptor set was obtained from a woman aged 80 or over with acute or convalescent COVID-19. Both conserved end residues are trimmed from each CDR3. D genes are given only for firm matches.

TRBJ2-2 | TRBV28 | . | ASSYQNTGELF
TRBJ1-2 | TRBV27 | . | VPRDSFDGYT
TRBJ2-2 | TRBV12-3/TRBV12-4 | TRBD2 | ATGTTNTGELF
TRBJ2-7 | TRBV5-1 | TRBD1 | ASSKDTGDPYEQY
TRBJ1-5 | TRBV5-8 | . | ASSFSSRGGQPQH
TRBJ2-1 | TRBV19 | TRBD2 | ASSPIAGVSYNEQF
TRBJ2-7 | TRBV10-3 | TRBD1 | AISSGTGTGSEQY
TRBJ2-3 | TRBV10-3 | TRBD1 | AISSGTGTDTQY
TRBJ2-7 | TRBV2 | TRBD1 | ASRDRGSYEQY
TRBJ2-5 | TRBV3-1/TRBV3-2 | TRBD2 | ASSRQGLLAGVQETQY
TRBJ1-5 | TRBV28 | . | ASLRDTGNQPQH
TRBJ1-6 | TRBV9 | . | ASSVRQQGGPLH
TRBJ1-3 | TRBV7-8 | . | ASSLAGTLQRGNTIY
TRBJ2-5 | TRBV7-2 | TRBD1 | ASSKSGTGGQETQY
TRBJ2-5 | TRBV5-4 | TRBD2 | ASSLSGVRRETQY
TRBJ1-4 | TRBV18 | . | ASSQGGSEKLF
TRBJ2-7 | TRBV5-1 | TRBD1 | ASSLGSAGGFNEQY
TRBJ2-1 | TRBV3-1/TRBV3-2 | TRBD2 | ASSQDAGGRNEQF
TRBJ2-7 | TRBV25-1 | . | ASSDVDNIYEQY
TRBJ2-1 | TRBV11-2 | . | ASSGWPGHEQF
TRBJ2-1 | TRBV7-9 | . | ASSSRGAKNNEQF
TRBJ1-2 | TRBV19 | TRBD1 | ASGGQGGYGYT
TRBJ2-5 | TRBV18 | . | ASSPVLQQETQY
TRBJ2-3 | TRBV7-9 | . | ASSFGGGRTDTQY
TRBJ2-7 | TRBV3-1/TRBV3-2 | TRBD1 | ASSQDPGQGYEQY
TRBJ1-3 | TRBV5-4 | . | ASSLGGRSSGNTIY
TRBJ1-2 | TRBV28 | . | ASSAWGGEDYGYT
TRBJ2-5 | TRBV7-3 | . | ASSLTPGSGGTQY
TRBJ2-3 | TRBV18 | TRBD2 | ASSPIAGATDTQY
TRBJ1-6 | TRBV21-1 | . | ASSPHRDWGPSPSPLH